Below are 12 T cell receptor beta chains sequenced from a single sample in a study of CD8+CD57+ T cells in acquired aplastic anemia. Sequencing was done on patients that had shown CD8+CD57+ cell expansion by flow cytometry. Both TCR beta VDJ combination and CDR3 sequence profiling were carried out. Genomic DNA was the template for this profiling. A single record per CDR3 protein comes from TCRdb applying MiXCR to the reads. The sample records roughly 160,000 distinct CDR3 sequences, 70% to 75% being singletons. The specimen was sorted CD4+, CD8+, or CD8+CD57+ T cells (not recorded which) from PBMCs. The receptors here all came from a human donor with aplastic anemia.

Worth noting for this clonotype: One end of the junction varies from germline; a read error may be responsible. CDR3 bases: TGCGCCAGCAGCCAAGAGGCGCAGGGAGGGGACAACGTCCTGACTTTC. Protein: CASSQEAQGGDNVLTF. V usage is TRBV4-1 and J usage is TRBJ2-6; TRBD2 matches 7 bases. The CDR3 consists of 16 residues. Germline CDR1 reads MGHRA; CDR2 reads YSYEKL.

This clonotype occurred once. The chain joins TRBV5-1 to TRBJ2-1, with 13 bases that match TRBD2. Germline V gene sequence: CDR1 SGHRS, CDR2 YFSETQ. The length of the CDR3 is 16 residues. The trim removed 3 bases at V and 7 bases at J, leaving 7 bases unmatched. CDR3 loop: CASSSLAGGPKNEQFF. The CDR3 bases are TGCGCCAGCAGCTCACTAGCGGGAGGGCCAAAGAATGAGCAGTTCTTC.

The chain combines TRBV20-1 with TRBJ2-3, with D tentatively TRBD1 (5 bases). The CDR3 runs to 11 residues. V was trimmed by 6 bases and J by 4 bases, leaving 8 bases between them. Per the germline V gene, CDR1 is DFQATT and CDR2 is SNEGSKA (reference sequence). The CDR3 bases are TGCAGTGCCCCAGGGTCAGATACGCAGTATTTT. Translating it yields CSAPGSDTQYF.

The chain has TRBV20-1 and TRBJ2-5; D is unresolved. Germline V CDR1 and CDR2: DFQATT, SNEGSKA (reference sequence). V was trimmed by 2 bases and J by 1 base, leaving 8 bases between them. The CDR3 covers 13 residues. The CDR3 sequence: CSARKTAQETQYF. For the CDR3, the DNA is TGCAGTGCTAGAAAGACTGCCCAAGAGACCCAGTACTTC.

The chain joins TRBV2 to TRBJ2-1; D may be TRBD2 (6 bases). V was trimmed by 8 bases and J by 3 bases, leaving 11 bases between them. Germline V gene sequence: CDR1 SNHLY, CDR2 FYNNEI. This CDR3 comprises 13 residues. The CDR3 region has the DNA TGTGCCAGCCGCCAAGCGGGCTACAATGAGCAGTTCTTC. Translated: CASRQAGYNEQFF.

The chain uses TRBV6-1 and TRBJ1-6; 7 positions match TRBD1. V shed 5 bases and J 14 bases; nucleotides not matched to a gene: 15. There are 15 residues in the CDR3. From germline, CDR1 is MNHNS and CDR2 SASEGT. CDR3 loop: CASSTDPTGPTSLHF. In nucleotides, the CDR3 is TGTGCCAGCAGTACCGATCCGACAGGGCCCACCTCCCTCCACTTT.

This chain joins TRBV20-1 and TRBJ2-7; 15 bases are shared with TRBD2. CDR1 is DFQATT, CDR2 SNEGSKA, per germline (reference sequence). This CDR3 has 13 residues. In nucleotides, the CDR3 is TGCAGCGGACTAGCGGGAGGGAGCTACGAGCAGTACTTC. Protein sequence: CSGLAGGSYEQYF.

The V call is TRBV7-8, the J call TRBJ2-7; D may be TRBD2 (6 bases). The CDR3 loop spans 14 amino acids. Germline V lookup: CDR1 SGHVS, CDR2 FQNEAQ. V dropped 6 bases and J dropped 3 bases, with 15 bases sitting between them. The DNA for the CDR3 is TGTGCCAGCAGTGAATCAGTGGGGGGCTACGAGCAGTACTTC. As protein: CASSESVGGYEQYF.

A single count supports this clonotype. The chain carries TRBV10-3 and TRBJ2-3; no clear D gene. The CDR3 runs to 16 residues. The germline V and J ends were trimmed by 10 bases and 2 bases, with 22 bases remaining between them. Germline CDR1 ENHRY, CDR2 SYGVKD. For the CDR3, the DNA is TGTGCCAGCAGGCTAAGCTCCGGGTCGTCCACAGATACGCAGTATTTT. This gives the protein CASRLSSGSSTDTQYF.

The chain uses TRBV20-1 and TRBJ1-1, with D possibly being TRBD1 (6 bases). V shed 6 bases and J shed 1 base, with 21 bases lying between them. Looked up from germline, CDR1 is DFQATT and CDR2 is SNEGSKA (reference sequence). This CDR3 has 16 amino acids. CDR3 region: CSASSVGAGENTEAFF. The DNA of the CDR3 is TGCAGTGCCAGCAGTGTAGGCGCAGGGGAGAACACTGAAGCTTTCTTT.

This chain links TRBV7-8 with TRBJ2-7; the D gene is possibly TRBD1 (5 bases). From germline, CDR1 is SGHVS and CDR2 FQNEAQ. The V end lost 6 bases, the J end lost 3 bases, and 12 bases lay between the germline ends. The CDR3 runs 13 residues. CDR3 in amino acids: CASSWTPSYEQYF. CDR3 sequence (DNA): TGTGCCAGCAGTTGGACACCCAGCTACGAGCAGTACTTC.

This clonotype came up once. The rearrangement joins TRBV7-6 to TRBJ2-1; 7 nucleotides line up with TRBD2. This CDR3 has 16 amino acids. J gave up 1 base and V 6 bases, and 9 bases lay outside the gene matches. Looked up from germline, CDR1 is SGHVS and CDR2 is FNYEAQ. As DNA, the CDR3 is TGTGCCAGCAGTCCAGTAGGCGGGGGATCCTACAATGAGCAGTTCTTC. Residues: CASSPVGGGSYNEQFF.